This note documents a single T cell receptor beta chain sequence. Its antigen is not yet known. Within one base of it there is no much larger clone, and no base qualities were kept. This entry is derived from a study of OX40 agonist ivuxolimab in advanced cancers. In terms of the full investigation: Ivuxolimab, which targeted the costimulatory receptor OX40 (CD134), was an agonistic, fully human IgG2 monoclonal antibody. Intravenous ivuxolimab was administered to patients every 2 weeks at six dose levels: 0.01, 0.1, 0.3, 1.5, 3 and 10 mg/kg. Among the roughly 52 dose-escalation patients, about 20 had hepatocellular carcinoma, approximately 15 melanoma, 9 renal cell carcinoma and 9 head and neck cancer. In the dose-escalation cohort, 82.7% of patients were male, and the mean age was roughly 56 years with a range of roughly 20 to 80. Prior anti-PD-1, anti-PD-L1 or anti-CTLA-4 therapy was permitted, and checkpoint inhibitors had been received by roughly two fifths of dose-escalation patients. Partial responses occurred in three dose-escalation patients: two with cutaneous melanoma and one with hepatocellular carcinoma. Peripheral TCRbeta sequencing aimed to test whether ivuxolimab altered TCR sequence diversity and caused clonal T-cell expansion. The paper covers the monotherapy dose-escalation part of the phase I ivuxolimab trial, which included N ≈ 57 patients. Here is what the overall study found, with its caveats: At doses of 0.1 to 3.0 mg/kg, clonal expansion of both CD4+ and CD8+ blood T cells was observed from baseline to week 6. The antigen specificity of the peripheral T cells that underwent clonal expansion was not determined. Low levels of normalized T-cell clonal expansion were also seen in some patients who did not respond. In the 0.1-3.0 mg/kg groups, partial responders were among the patients with the lowest normalized peripheral clonal expansion, particularly in CD8+ T cells. After ivuxolimab, more expanded clones were found on average in CD8+ T cells than in CD4+ T cells.

The trial excluded patients who had a history of autoimmune disease or were on systemic immunosuppression. Peripheral blood for TCR sequencing was drawn from every dose cohort at baseline, at cycle 4 day 1 and at cycle 7 day 1. The samples were taken from a phase I, first-in-human, multicenter, open-label dose-escalation trial of ivuxolimab. The trial enrolled adults with locally advanced or metastatic head and neck squamous cell, hepatocellular, melanoma or renal cell carcinoma. Before TCR sequencing, CD4+ T cells and CD8+ T cells were sorted from peripheral blood as separate populations. The germline V gene encodes CDR1 SGDLS and CDR2 YYNGEE. V lost 0 bases and J lost 2 bases; the stretch between them is 9 bases long. Measured from the cysteine to the phenylalanine, the CDR3 is 14 residues long. Only the CDR3 DNA stays, 42 bases, in frame from base 1. Genomic DNA was extracted from sorted cells for sequencing of the TCRbeta CDR3 region. The immunoSEQ Assay was used for sequencing of TCRbeta CDR3 regions. The source is immuneACCESS, and TCRdb retained only in-frame sequences with V and J called. Part of the clones is not carried over; for the studies checked, unresolved V genes explain less than half of this, and the remainder is unexplained. For this sample there are tens of thousands of clones; 88% appear just once. In total, the top ten clones hold more than 0.45% of the sample.

This chain is built from TRBV9 and TRBJ2-7; the D segment cannot be called with confidence. This sequence originates from an adult with an advanced solid tumor such as melanoma, head and neck, liver or kidney cancer. Sequencing was performed on CD4+ or CD8+ T cells sorted from blood, taken in a trial of the OX40 agonist ivuxolimab. The sequenced DNA is TGTGCCAGCAGCGTAGCGTCCCGTCCCTACGAGCAGTACTTC. Translated, this is CASSVASRPYEQYF.